This T cell receptor beta chain was captured by sequencing in a study of cytomegalovirus exposure and HLA in healthy donors. The study ran its PCR with 60 Vbeta and 13 Jbeta primers. In the source study's methods: About 10 million of tens of millions of unique TCR beta chains were shared, per a later count. Libraries were prepared by immunoSEQ multiplex PCR; TCRdb keeps only in-frame clonotypes and omits some of them. Clone size and V and J calls were adopted from that table, with D and trimming inferred from the DNA. The sample lists 160,000 or so clones, 80% to 85% occurring once. The ends lost 2 bases at V and 2 bases at J; junction bases unmatched: 3. The germline gives CDR1 MGHRA, CDR2 YSYEKL. This CDR3 comprises 14 residues.

V usage is TRBV4-1 and J usage is TRBJ2-7; 7 nucleotides match TRBD1. The receptor was derived from a man over 45 in good health and CMV-seropositive. The sequenced sample was PBMCs. The CDR3 DNA is TGCGCCAGCAGCCAACGAGACAGGGCCTACGAGCAGTACTTC. It specifies CASSQRDRAYEQYF.